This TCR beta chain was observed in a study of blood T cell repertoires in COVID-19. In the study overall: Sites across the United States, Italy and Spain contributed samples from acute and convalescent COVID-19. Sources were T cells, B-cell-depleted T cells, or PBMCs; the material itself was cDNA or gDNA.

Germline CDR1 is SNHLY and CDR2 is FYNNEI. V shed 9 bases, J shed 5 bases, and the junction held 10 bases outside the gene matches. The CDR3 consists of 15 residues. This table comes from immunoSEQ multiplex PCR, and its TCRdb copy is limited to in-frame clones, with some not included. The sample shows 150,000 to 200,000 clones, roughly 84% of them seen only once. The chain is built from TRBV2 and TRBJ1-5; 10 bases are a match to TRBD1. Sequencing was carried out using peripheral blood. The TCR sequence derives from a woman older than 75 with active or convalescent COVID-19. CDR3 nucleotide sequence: TGTGCCAGTTCTAGGGACAGGGGAGGGGATCAGCCCCAGCATTTT. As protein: CASSRDRGGDQPQHF. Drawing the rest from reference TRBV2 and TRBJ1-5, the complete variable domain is EPEVTQTPSHQVTQMGQEVILRCVPISNHLYFYWYRQILGQKVEFLVSFYNNEISEKSEIFDDQFSVERPDGSNFTLKIRSTKLEDSAMYFCASSRDRGGDQPQHFGDGTRLSIL.